The present T cell receptor beta chain was sequenced within a study of response to subunit inactivated influenza vaccine. General study findings and limits: Authors suggested each seasonal flu vaccination may recruit only limited numbers of new T cells.

As regards this clonotype: Antigen specificity is unknown.

TCRdb called the RT-PCR reads again in MiXCR, with one record for every CDR3 protein. The sample consists of approximately 230,000 distinct CDR3 sequences, 12% of them appearing once. Trimming left V 2 bases short and J 3 bases short, with 11 bases between. Germline V gene data show CDR1 as SQVTM and CDR2 as ANQGSEA. The CDR3 runs 14 residues. The chain uses TRBV29-1 and TRBJ1-3; weak D call: TRBD1 (6 bases). The TCR originated in a man aged 45-65 years who received an inactivated influenza vaccine. The sample consisted of non-naive T cells sorted from PBMCs, taken around 15 days before vaccination. CDR3 nucleotides: TGCAGCGTTGAATCCAGGGGTCGTGGAAACACCATATATTTT. It encodes CSVESRGRGNTIYF.